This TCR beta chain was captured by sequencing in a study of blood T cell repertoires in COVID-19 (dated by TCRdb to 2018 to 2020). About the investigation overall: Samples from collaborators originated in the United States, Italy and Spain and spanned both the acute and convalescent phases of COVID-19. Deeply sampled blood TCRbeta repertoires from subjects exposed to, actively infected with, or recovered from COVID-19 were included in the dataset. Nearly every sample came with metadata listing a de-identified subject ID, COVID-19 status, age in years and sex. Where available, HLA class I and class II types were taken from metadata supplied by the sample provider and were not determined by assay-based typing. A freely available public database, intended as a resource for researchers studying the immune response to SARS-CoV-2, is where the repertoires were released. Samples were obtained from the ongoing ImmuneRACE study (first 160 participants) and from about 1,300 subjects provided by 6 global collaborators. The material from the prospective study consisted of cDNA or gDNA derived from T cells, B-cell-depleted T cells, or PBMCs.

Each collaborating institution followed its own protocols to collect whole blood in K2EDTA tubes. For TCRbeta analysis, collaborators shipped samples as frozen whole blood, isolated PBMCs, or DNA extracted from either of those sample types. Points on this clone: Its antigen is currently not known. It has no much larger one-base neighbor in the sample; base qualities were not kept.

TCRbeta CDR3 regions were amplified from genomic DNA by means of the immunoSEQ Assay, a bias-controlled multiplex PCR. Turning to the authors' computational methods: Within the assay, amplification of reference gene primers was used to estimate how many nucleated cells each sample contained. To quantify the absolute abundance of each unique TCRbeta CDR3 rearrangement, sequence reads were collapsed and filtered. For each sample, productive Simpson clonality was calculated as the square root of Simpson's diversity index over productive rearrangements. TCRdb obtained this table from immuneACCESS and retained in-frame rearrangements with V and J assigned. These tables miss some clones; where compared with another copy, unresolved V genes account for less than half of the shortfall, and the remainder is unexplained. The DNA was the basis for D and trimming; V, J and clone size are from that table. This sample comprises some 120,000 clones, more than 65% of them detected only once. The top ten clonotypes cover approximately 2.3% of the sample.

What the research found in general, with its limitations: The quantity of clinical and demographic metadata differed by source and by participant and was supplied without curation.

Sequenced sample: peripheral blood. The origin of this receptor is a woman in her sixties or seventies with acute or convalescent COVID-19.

The nucleotides are TGTGCCAGCAGTTACAGGGAAAGTACTGAAGCTTTCTTT. Its protein product is CASSYRESTEAFF. The rearranged chain carries TRBV27 and TRBJ1-1; a tentative D call is TRBD1 (6 bases match). The CDR3 runs 13 residues from the cysteine to the phenylalanine. The read is trimmed to its CDR3 DNA, 39 bases read in frame from base 1. The germline V gene (reference sequence) sets CDR1 to MNHEY and CDR2 to SMNVEV. The junction carries 11 bases between V and J, which are trimmed by 4 bases and 5 bases respectively.